The 20 T cell receptor beta chains below come from one sample, sequenced in a study of identical twins. A single record per CDR3 protein comes from TCRdb applying MiXCR to the 5' RACE reads. The table lists 310,000 or so distinct CDR3 sequences, roughly 9.8% of them singletons. These data also featured in a second study, about yellow fever vaccine responses in identical twins.

Source material: CD8+ T cells sorted from blood. These receptors came from a woman aged 18-29 years in good health.

Many counts were recorded for this clonotype. The chain joins TRBV7-9 to TRBJ1-4; the match to TRBD1 covers 7 bases. J lost 0 bases, V lost 5 bases, and 9 bases had no gene match. The CDR3 contains 17 residues. Looked up from germline, CDR1 is SEHNR and CDR2 is FQNEAQ (reference sequence). The DNA of the CDR3 is TGTGCCAGCAGCCCCCAAGGGACAGAAGCAACTAATGAAAAACTGTTTTTT. Encoded protein: CASSPQGTEATNEKLFF.

The gene calls are TRBV7-6 and TRBJ2-1, with D possibly being TRBD2 (6 bases). Germline values: CDR1 SGHVS, CDR2 FNYEAQ. There are 16 residues in the CDR3. The germline V and J ends were trimmed by 1 base and 0 bases, with 10 bases remaining between them. The CDR3 nucleotides read TGTGCCAGCAGCTTAGGAGGGAGGAGCTCCTACAATGAGCAGTTCTTC. The encoded protein is CASSLGGRSSYNEQFF.

In this sample, this clonotype turned up a few times. The chain couples TRBV7-6 to TRBJ1-2; D is uncertain. The CDR3 runs 15 residues. The ends were cut back, 2 bases at V and 3 bases at J, with 13 bases in the middle. Germline V gene data show CDR1 as SGHVS and CDR2 as FNYEAQ. The DNA of the CDR3 is TGTGCCAGCAGCTTATATGCTGTGGGAGACTATGGCTACACCTTC. As protein: CASSLYAVGDYGYTF. The variable domain in full, completed from reference TRBV7-6 and TRBJ1-2, reads GAGVSQSPRYKVTKRGQDVALRCDPISGHVSLYWYRQALGQGPEFLTYFNYEAQQDKSGLPNDRFSAERPEGSISTLTIQRTEQRDSAMYRCASSLYAVGDYGYTFGSGTRLTVV.

This clonotype was observed many times. The V and J genes are TRBV7-3 and TRBJ2-3, with D maybe TRBD1 (6 bases). Germline loops: CDR1 SGHTA, CDR2 FQGTGA. V was shortened by 2 bases and J by 2 bases, with 11 bases between the two germline ends. CDR3 size: 15 residues. The CDR3 protein is CASSLGQTVTDTQYF. In DNA, the CDR3 is TGTGCCAGCAGCTTAGGACAGACCGTCACAGATACGCAGTATTTT.

Only a few counts were recorded for this clonotype. The chain combines TRBV7-9 with TRBJ2-7; D may be TRBD2 (7 bases). Germline CDR1 reads SEHNR; CDR2 reads FQNEAQ (reference sequence). CDR3 length: 16 amino acids. The V gene lost 5 bases and the J gene lost 4 bases, with 21 bases spanning the gap. The CDR3 here is CASSPRGPSGSYEQYF. CDR3 bases: TGTGCCAGCAGCCCCCGGGGGCCTAGCGGCAGTTACGAGCAGTACTTC.

Only a few counts were recorded for this clonotype. This chain uses TRBV6-2 or TRBV6-3 with TRBJ2-3; no clear D gene. This CDR3 is 14 amino acids long. Trimming cost V 9 bases and J 6 bases, with 19 bases left between them. CDR1 and CDR2 (germline): MNHEY, SVGEGT. CDR3 protein: CARKGYSAPDTQYF. For the CDR3, the DNA is TGTGCCAGGAAAGGATATTCCGCACCGGATACGCAGTATTTT.

This clonotype was observed a handful of times. The rearrangement uses TRBV10-3 and TRBJ2-2; maybe TRBD1 (5 bases). The V gene's germline CDR1 is ENHRY and CDR2 SYGVKD. Trimming cost V 4 bases and J 1 base, with 7 bases left between them. The CDR3 consists of 14 residues. As DNA, the CDR3 is TGTGCCATCAGTGTAGGGGAGAACACCGGGGAGCTGTTTTTT. Its protein product is CAISVGENTGELFF.

This clonotype has ten or more counts. The chain joins TRBV6-1 to TRBJ1-5; 7 bases align to TRBD1. CDR3 length equals 17 residues. The trim removed 5 bases at V and 0 bases at J, leaving 10 bases unmatched. Germline values: CDR1 MNHNS, CDR2 SASEGT. This chain's CDR3 is CASSPTSGTDSNQPQHF. In DNA form, the CDR3 reads TGTGCCAGCAGTCCAACCTCCGGGACAGATAGCAATCAGCCCCAGCATTTT.

The chain recombines TRBV3-1 with TRBJ2-3; 11 bases are a match to TRBD2. After removal of 0 bases from V and 6 bases from J, the junction contained 8 bases not matched to a gene. Germline CDR1 and CDR2: LGHDT and YNNKEL (reference sequence). The CDR3 is made up of 17 amino acids. This chain's CDR3 is CASSQDRLAGKGDTQYF. The DNA for the CDR3 is TGTGCCAGCAGCCAAGACCGACTAGCGGGAAAGGGGGATACGCAGTATTTT.

This clonotype was counted many times. The chain recombines TRBV5-1 with TRBJ2-7; D is possibly TRBD1 (6 bases). V lost 0 bases to trimming and J lost 2 bases, with 9 bases between them. This CDR3 region has 14 residues. CDR1 SGHRS and CDR2 YFSETQ come from the germline V gene. The CDR3 DNA follows: TGCGCCAGCAGCTTGGAACAGGGCCCCTACGAGCAGTACTTC. Its protein is CASSLEQGPYEQYF.

This clonotype was counted at least ten times. The CDR3 region is CASSRPGTPYEQYF. The CDR3 nucleotides are TGTGCCAGCAGCAGACCCGGGACACCCTACGAGCAGTACTTC. This sequence joins TRBV7-2 and TRBJ2-7, with D tentatively TRBD1 (6 bases). The CDR3 loop spans 14 amino acids. Germline V gene lookup returns CDR1 SGHTA and CDR2 FQGNSA. Trimming removed 5 bases from V and 2 bases from J, with 13 bases in between.

This clonotype came up many times. V is TRBV4-3 and J is TRBJ2-1, with a possible D match to TRBD2 (5 bases). CDR3 length: 18 amino acids. Germline V gene sequence: CDR1 LGHNA, CDR2 YSLEER. V was clipped by 8 bases and J by 0 bases, with 23 bases between them. The CDR3 DNA sequence: TGCGCCAGCCGCGCCAAGTATGGGAGTTCAAGCTCCTACAATGAGCAGTTCTTC. Encoded protein: CASRAKYGSSSSYNEQFF.

This clonotype was found many times. The chain employs TRBV5-1 and TRBJ2-5, with D perhaps assigned TRBD1 or TRBD2 (5 bases each). CDR3 size: 16 residues. The V gene lost 6 bases and the J gene lost 1 base, with 19 bases spanning the gap. Germline CDR1 and CDR2: SGHRS and YFSETQ. The CDR3 sequence is CASTPRDGATQETQYF. The CDR3 nucleotides are TGCGCCAGCACTCCCCGGGACGGCGCCACCCAAGAGACCCAGTACTTC. Combining the CDR3 with reference TRBV5-1 and TRBJ2-5 gives the whole variable domain KAGVTQTPRYLIKTRGQQVTLSCSPISGHRSVSWYQQTPGQGLQFLFEYFSETQRNKGNFPGRFSGRQFSNSRSEMNVSTLELGDSALYLCASTPRDGATQETQYFGPGTRLLVL.

A few counts support this clonotype. The chain is built from TRBV24-1 and TRBJ2-7; D not resolved. The V end lost 1 base, the J end lost 6 bases, and 6 bases lay between the germline ends. Germline CDR1 reads KGHDR; CDR2 reads SFDVKD. The CDR3 totals 12 residues. The CDR3 DNA reads as TGTGCCACCAGTGATTTTACATCCGAGCAGTACTTC. Its protein is CATSDFTSEQYF.

The chain links TRBV6-5 to TRBJ2-1, with D hard to call. Deletions cut 2 bases from V and 6 bases from J, with 8 bases between. CDR1 MNHEY and CDR2 SVGAGI come from the germline V gene. The CDR3 has 13 residues. DNA for the CDR3: TGTGCCAGCAGTTACGGCGAGGTCAATGAGCAGTTCTTC. Translated, it gives CASSYGEVNEQFF.

This clonotype was found a few times. The V gene is TRBV20-1, the J gene TRBJ2-1; either TRBD1 or TRBD2 may fit D (5 bases each). Germline lookup yields CDR1 DFQATT and CDR2 SNEGSKA (reference sequence). The CDR3 length is 14 residues. V gave up 5 bases and J gave up 0 bases, with 11 bases separating them. DNA of the CDR3: TGCAGTGCTGAGGGACGGAACTCCTACAATGAGCAGTTCTTC. This translates into CSAEGRNSYNEQFF.

This clonotype was observed once. A read error may be the cause here, since a much bigger clone is one base away. V and J are TRBV29-1 and TRBJ2-1; D remains ambiguous. The V gene lost 1 base and the J gene lost 6 bases, with 16 bases spanning the gap. The length of the CDR3 is 15 residues. Germline loops: CDR1 SQVTM, CDR2 ANQGSEA. The CDR3 protein is CSVEGLGKRGNEQFF. The CDR3 DNA sequence: TGCAGCGTTGAAGGTCTAGGCAAGCGTGGCAATGAGCAGTTCTTC.

This sequence joins TRBV5-1 and TRBJ2-7; 10 bases map to TRBD2. The germline CDR1 and CDR2 sequences are SGHRS and YFSETQ. The CDR3 consists of 16 residues. V shed 0 bases, J shed 1 base, and the junction held 4 bases outside the gene matches. This chain's CDR3 is CASSLEGLASSYEQYF. In DNA, the CDR3 is TGCGCCAGCAGCTTGGAGGGACTAGCGTCTTCCTACGAGCAGTACTTC.

J is TRBJ2-7 and V is TRBV29-1; TRBD2 matches at 7 bases. The length of the CDR3 is 15 residues. The junction had 18 bases not matched to a gene; V was cut back by 7 bases and J by 6 bases. Germline CDR1 is SQVTM and CDR2 is ANQGSEA. The DNA for the CDR3 is TGCAGCGCCCAAACGAGCGGGAATTCGGCCTTCGAGCAGTACTTC. Residues: CSAQTSGNSAFEQYF.

The rearrangement joins TRBV18 to TRBJ2-7, with 7 bases lining up with TRBD1. There are 14 residues in the CDR3. The trim removed 3 bases at V and 5 bases at J, leaving 7 bases unmatched. Germline values: CDR1 KGHSH, CDR2 LQKENI. The CDR3 region has the DNA TGTGCCAGCTCACCCTACAGGGGCGCGGACGAGCAGTACTTC. Translation: CASSPYRGADEQYF.